Each of the 10 T cell receptor beta chains below was sequenced from the same sample in a study of cytomegalovirus exposure and HLA in healthy donors. The data were produced by immunoSEQ multiplex PCR, yet TCRdb's version contains in-frame clones alone and is incomplete. In the table there are some 180,000 clones, about 89% of which are singletons. The material sequenced was PBMCs. Receptors were obtained from a man aged 30 to 39 in good health and CMV-seropositive.

This clone has only one observation. The V call is TRBV27, the J call TRBJ1-4, with 8 bases matching TRBD1. The V segment lost 2 bases and the J segment 5 bases; nucleotides outside the gene matches: 4. This CDR3 has 15 residues. Germline lookup yields CDR1 MNHEY and CDR2 SMNVEV (reference sequence). CDR3 residues: CASSLNAGGNEKLFF. CDR3 coding DNA: TGTGCCAGCAGTTTAAACGCAGGGGGCAATGAAAAACTGTTTTTT.

The chain employs TRBV5-1 and TRBJ2-2, with 10 bases matching TRBD1. Looked up from germline, CDR1 is SGHRS and CDR2 is YFSETQ. CDR3 length: 18 residues. Trimming cost V 4 bases and J 0 bases; bases outside gene matches: 9. CDR3 sequence: CASSRGTGVTPNTGELFF. The CDR3, as DNA: TGCGCCAGCAGCCGCGGGACAGGGGTAACCCCGAACACCGGGGAGCTGTTTTTT.

J is TRBJ1-4 and V is TRBV2, with TRBD1 matching 7 bases. The CDR3 extends over 12 amino acids. Germline V gives CDR1 SNHLY, CDR2 FYNNEI. V shed 6 bases, J shed 13 bases, and the junction held 8 bases outside the gene matches. CDR3 sequence (DNA): TGTGCCAGCAGGACAGACAGGGCGGGACTGTTTTTT. Amino acid sequence: CASRTDRAGLFF.

This chain links TRBV6-1 with TRBJ1-2; 9 bases line up with TRBD1. The CDR3 loop spans 15 amino acids. Germline CDR1 MNHNS, CDR2 SASEGT. The V and J ends lost 0 bases and 3 bases, in that order; junction bases with no gene match: 2. The CDR3 coding sequence is TGTGCCAGCAGTGAAGCTGGGACAGGGCACTATGGCTACACCTTC. Protein sequence: CASSEAGTGHYGYTF.

The chain's CDR3 is CASSQGLAGVEETQYF. DNA for the CDR3: TGCGCCAGCAGCCAAGGTCTAGCGGGAGTTGAGGAGACCCAGTACTTC. The V call is TRBV4-1, the J call TRBJ2-5; 10 bases match TRBD2. The CDR3 is 16 amino acids. Germline CDR1 MGHRA, CDR2 YSYEKL. V lost 1 base and J lost 5; bases outside the gene matches: 7.

The chain links TRBV4-3 to TRBJ1-1, with unresolved D. The CDR3 is made up of 14 amino acids. Germline assignment: CDR1 LGHNA and CDR2 YSLEER. V shed 4 bases and J shed 0 bases, with 9 bases lying between them. CDR3 in DNA: TGCGCCAGCAGCCCGGGAGCAATGAACACTGAAGCTTTCTTT. Protein product: CASSPGAMNTEAFF.

The V and J genes are TRBV27 and TRBJ2-2; D is ambiguous. V lost 2 bases, J lost 3 bases, and 10 bases lay in between. The CDR3 runs 15 residues. Germline assignment: CDR1 MNHEY and CDR2 SMNVEV (reference sequence). The CDR3 loop reads CASSLLKTYTGELFF. The CDR3 DNA sequence: TGTGCCAGCAGTTTACTTAAGACGTACACCGGGGAGCTGTTTTTT.

The CDR3 DNA reads as TGTGCCAGCAGTTCACCGGGACTAGCGGAGACGAACACCGGGGAGCTGTTTTTT. Its protein is CASSSPGLAETNTGELFF. V usage is TRBV28 and J usage is TRBJ2-2, with TRBD2 identical over 11 bases. The CDR3 runs to 18 residues. Trimming cost V 4 bases and J 0 bases; bases outside gene matches: 7. Germline V gene data show CDR1 as MDHEN and CDR2 as SYDVKM.

The chain is built from TRBV19 and TRBJ1-5; no clear D. CDR3 length equals 16 residues. With 6 bases removed from V and 1 base from J, the gap between germline ends came to 16 bases. Looked up from germline, CDR1 is LNHDA and CDR2 is SQIVND (reference sequence). This chain's CDR3 is CASSTKRGRSNQPQHF. The CDR3 nucleotides read TGTGCCAGTAGCACCAAGCGGGGTCGAAGCAATCAGCCCCAGCATTTT.

The chain carries TRBV19 and TRBJ1-3; no clear D gene. Per the germline V gene, CDR1 is LNHDA and CDR2 is SQIVND (reference sequence). The CDR3 has 16 amino acids. Trimming left V 3 bases short and J 0 bases short, with 12 bases between. The CDR3 loop is CASSMLRTSSGNTIYF. The CDR3 DNA follows: TGTGCCAGTAGTATGTTAAGAACGAGCTCTGGAAACACCATATATTTT.